This entry concerns a single T cell receptor beta chain. Its antigen remains unknown. The data were obtained in a study of a mutant IDH1 vaccine in newly diagnosed glioma. Study at large: The study started vaccination 4-6 weeks after radiotherapy alone, or with temozolomide cycles. Previous treatment comprised radiotherapy, temozolomide, or both, mostly both.

The germline gives CDR1 SGHTA, CDR2 FQGNSA. Trimming left V 2 bases short and J 14 bases short, with 10 bases between. There are 12 residues in the CDR3. The time point was: week 47, end of study. Alongside topical imiquimod, each dose of vaccine comprised 300 ug of mutant IDH1 20-mer peptide. Produced via immunoSEQ multiplex PCR; TCRdb's table is partial and in-frame only. The sample holds about 94,000 clones, approximately 89% seen once. The clonotype originates from a woman aged 45 to 65 with glioma. The sample was PBMCs, taken from a glioma patient whose treatment included an IDH1 peptide vaccine. This chain uses TRBV7-2 with TRBJ1-6; D gene uncertain. CDR3 in amino acids: CASSLRAAALHF. CDR3 DNA sequence: TGTGCCAGCAGCTTAAGGGCCGCGGCCCTCCACTTT.